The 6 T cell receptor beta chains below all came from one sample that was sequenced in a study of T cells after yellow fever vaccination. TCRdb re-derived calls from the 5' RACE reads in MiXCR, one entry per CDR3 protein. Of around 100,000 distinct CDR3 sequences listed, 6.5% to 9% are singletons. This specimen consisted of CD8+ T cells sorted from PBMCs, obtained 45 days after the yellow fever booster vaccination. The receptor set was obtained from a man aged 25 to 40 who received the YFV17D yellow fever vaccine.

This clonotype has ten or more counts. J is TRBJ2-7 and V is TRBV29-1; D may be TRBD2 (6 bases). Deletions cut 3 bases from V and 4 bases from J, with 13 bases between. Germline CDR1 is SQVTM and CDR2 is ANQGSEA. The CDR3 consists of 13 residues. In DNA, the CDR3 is TGCAGCGTTGAGACTAGAGGCAATTACGAGCAGTACTTC. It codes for CSVETRGNYEQYF.

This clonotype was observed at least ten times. The CDR3 nucleotides are TGTGCCAGCAGGAACAGGGATGGGGCTTTCTTT. Its protein product is CASRNRDGAFF. V and J are TRBV7-9 and TRBJ1-1; D possibly corresponds to TRBD1 (6 bases). Trimming stripped 6 bases from V and 11 bases from J, with 13 bases between. Germline V gene sequence: CDR1 SEHNR, CDR2 FQNEAQ (reference sequence). The CDR3 is 11 amino acids.

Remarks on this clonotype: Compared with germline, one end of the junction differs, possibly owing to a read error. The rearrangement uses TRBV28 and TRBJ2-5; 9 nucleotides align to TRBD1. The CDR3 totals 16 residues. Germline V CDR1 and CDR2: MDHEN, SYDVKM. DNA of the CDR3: TGTACCAGCACTTCGCTTGAGGACAGGGGTTTAGAGACCCAGTACTTC. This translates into CTSTSLEDRGLETQYF.

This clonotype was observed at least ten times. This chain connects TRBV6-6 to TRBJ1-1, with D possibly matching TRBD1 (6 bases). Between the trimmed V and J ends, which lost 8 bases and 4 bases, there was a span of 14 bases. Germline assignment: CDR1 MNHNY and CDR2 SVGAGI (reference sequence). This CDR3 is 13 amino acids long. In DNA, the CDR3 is TGTGCCAGCCAGTACGCCAGGGGCACTGAAGCTTTCTTT. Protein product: CASQYARGTEAFF.

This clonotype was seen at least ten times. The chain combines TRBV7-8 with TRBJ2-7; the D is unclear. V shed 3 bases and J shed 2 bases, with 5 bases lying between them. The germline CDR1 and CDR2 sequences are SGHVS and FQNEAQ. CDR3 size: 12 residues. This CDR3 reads CASSFSPYEQYF. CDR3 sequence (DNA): TGTGCCAGCAGCTTTTCCCCCTACGAGCAGTACTTC.

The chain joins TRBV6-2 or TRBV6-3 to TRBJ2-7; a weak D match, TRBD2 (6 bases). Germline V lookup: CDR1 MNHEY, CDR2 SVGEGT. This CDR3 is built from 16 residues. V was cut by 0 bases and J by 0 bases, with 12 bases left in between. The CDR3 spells CASSYSPGAPSYEQYF. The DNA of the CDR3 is TGTGCCAGCAGTTACTCGCCGGGAGCGCCCTCCTACGAGCAGTACTTC.